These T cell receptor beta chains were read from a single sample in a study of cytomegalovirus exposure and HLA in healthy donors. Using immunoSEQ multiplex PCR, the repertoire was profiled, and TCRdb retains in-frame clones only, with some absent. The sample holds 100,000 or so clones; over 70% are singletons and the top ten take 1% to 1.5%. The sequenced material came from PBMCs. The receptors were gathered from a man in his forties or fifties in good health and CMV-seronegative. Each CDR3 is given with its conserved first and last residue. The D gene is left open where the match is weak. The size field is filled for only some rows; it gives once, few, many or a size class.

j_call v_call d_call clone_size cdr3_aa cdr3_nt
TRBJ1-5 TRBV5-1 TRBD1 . CASSLTGAGNQPQHF TGCGCCAGCAGCTTGACAGGGGCCGGCAATCAGCCCCAGCATTTT
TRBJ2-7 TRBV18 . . CASSPQGSPYEQYF TGTGCCAGCTCACCACAGGGGTCACCCTACGAGCAGTACTTC
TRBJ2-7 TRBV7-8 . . CASSLSGIEYEQYF TGTGCCAGCAGCTTATCCGGGATTGAATACGAGCAGTACTTC
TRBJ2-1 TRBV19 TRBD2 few CASSVTSGLPYNEQFF TGTGCCAGTAGTGTGACTAGCGGGTTACCCTACAATGAGCAGTTCTTC
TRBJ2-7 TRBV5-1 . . CASSFSGVSYEQYF TGCGCCAGCAGCTTCTCCGGGGTCTCCTACGAGCAGTACTTC
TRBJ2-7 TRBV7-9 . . CASSYRYEQYF TGTGCCAGCAGCTACCGGTACGAGCAGTACTTC
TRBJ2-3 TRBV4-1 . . CASSLGLTIPTDTQYF TGCGCCAGCAGCCTGGGACTCACAATACCCACAGATACGCAGTATTTT
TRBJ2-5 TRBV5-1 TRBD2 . CASSGGGTSGETQYF TGCGCCAGCAGCGGGGGCGGTACTAGCGGAGAGACCCAGTACTTC
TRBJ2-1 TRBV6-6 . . CASRPPDRDIYNEQFF TGTGCCAGCAGACCACCCGACCGGGACATTTACAATGAGCAGTTCTTC
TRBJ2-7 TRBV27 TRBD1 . CASRDSGTGAYEQYF TGTGCCAGCAGAGACTCCGGGACAGGGGCCTACGAGCAGTACTTC
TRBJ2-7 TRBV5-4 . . CASSFGGAQSWYEQYF TGTGCCAGCAGCTTCGGAGGGGCGCAATCATGGTACGAGCAGTACTTC
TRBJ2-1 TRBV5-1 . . CASSFFEGSYNEQFF TGCGCCAGCAGCTTTTTTGAGGGCTCCTACAATGAGCAGTTCTTC
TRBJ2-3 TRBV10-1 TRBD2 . CASGLAGTQYF TGCGCCAGCGGATTAGCGGGCACGCAGTATTTT
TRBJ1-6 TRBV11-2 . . CASSSTRRGSPLHF TGTGCCAGCAGCTCGACCCGCAGGGGTTCACCCCTCCACTTT
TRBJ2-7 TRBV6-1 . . CASSEEVTRTTYEQYF TGTGCCAGCAGTGAAGAGGTAACTAGAACGACCTACGAGCAGTACTTC
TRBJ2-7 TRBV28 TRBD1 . CASRYSGTVYEQYF TGTGCCAGCAGGTATTCCGGGACAGTCTACGAGCAGTACTTC